One and the same sample provided the 27 T cell receptor beta chains below, sequenced in a study of cytomegalovirus exposure and HLA in healthy donors. PCR involved 60 Vbeta and 13 Jbeta primers. Sequencing used immunoSEQ multiplex PCR; TCRdb keeps in-frame clones, though not all of them. Here the sample spans some 99,000 clones, 69% being singletons. The sequenced sample consisted of PBMCs. These receptors all stem from a female donor in good health and CMV-seronegative.

The chain recombines TRBV25-1 with TRBJ1-1, with D perhaps TRBD1 (6 bases). V was cut by 1 base and J by 0 bases, with 9 bases left in between. The CDR3 has 15 residues. In germline, CDR1 is MGHDK, CDR2 SYGVNS. CDR3 coding DNA: TGTGCCAGCAGTGAATGGGACAACATGAACACTGAAGCTTTCTTT. Its protein is CASSEWDNMNTEAFF.

The table lists this clone with a few counts. The gene calls are TRBV27 and TRBJ2-1; possibly TRBD2 for D (6 bases). The CDR3 sequence is 14 residues long. Germline V gene data show CDR1 as MNHEY and CDR2 as SMNVEV (reference sequence). V was trimmed by 2 bases and J by 7 bases, leaving 12 bases between them. The CDR3 reads CASSLSTSPNEQFF. DNA for the CDR3: TGTGCCAGCAGTTTAAGTACTAGCCCGAATGAGCAGTTCTTC.

The V and J genes are TRBV6-1 and TRBJ2-7, with TRBD2 matching over 8 bases. Looked up from germline, CDR1 is MNHNS and CDR2 is SASEGT. The trim removed 1 base at V and 1 base at J, leaving 12 bases unmatched. The CDR3 sequence is 18 residues long. CDR3 in DNA: TGTGCCAGCAGTGAAGGGCCGGGAGGGCCGGTCGCGTCCTACGAGCAGTACTTC. Encoded protein: CASSEGPGGPVASYEQYF.

The V gene is TRBV9, the J gene TRBJ2-2, with 7 positions matching TRBD2. J lost 7 bases, V lost 0 bases, and 15 bases had no gene match. Germline V lookup: CDR1 SGDLS, CDR2 YYNGEE. The CDR3 has 18 residues. The CDR3 loop reads CASSVAKRGPPKGGELFF. The CDR3 coding sequence is TGTGCCAGCAGCGTAGCTAAGCGGGGACCCCCAAAAGGCGGGGAGCTGTTTTTT.

The chain uses TRBV30 and TRBJ2-3; TRBD2 is a possible D gene (5 bases). CDR3 length equals 13 residues. Germline V gives CDR1 GTSNPN, CDR2 SVGIG (reference sequence). Trimming stripped 0 bases from V and 4 bases from J, with 8 bases between. The CDR3 loop is CAWSVLEADTQYF. In DNA, the CDR3 is TGTGCCTGGAGTGTACTGGAGGCAGATACGCAGTATTTT.

This clone was seen only a few times. The chain carries TRBV6-7 and TRBJ1-2; 9 positions agree with TRBD1. TRBV6-7 is placed among ORFs of uncertain function. The CDR3 extends over 13 amino acids. The junction had 7 bases not matched to a gene; V was cut back by 9 bases and J by 5 bases. This CDR3 is CASRQGEKYGYTF. The DNA for the CDR3 is TGTGCCAGTCGACAGGGGGAAAAGTATGGCTACACCTTC.

The chain is built from TRBV5-6 and TRBJ2-3; possible D gene TRBD2, 5 bases. The V and J ends lost 2 bases and 7 bases respectively, with 8 bases between them. This CDR3 comprises 12 residues. The germline CDR1 and CDR2 sequences are SGHDT and YYEEEE. The CDR3 sequence is CASSFTGNTQYF. Here the CDR3 DNA reads TGTGCCAGCAGCTTTACGGGAAATACGCAGTATTTT.

The gene calls are TRBV2 and TRBJ1-2; D is unclear. Trimming removed 6 bases at V and 9 bases at J, with 11 bases between. CDR1 is SNHLY, CDR2 FYNNEI, per germline. This CDR3 region has 11 residues. The CDR3 bases are TGTGCCAGCAGCTACGAATTGAGCTACACCTTC. This encodes CASSYELSYTF.

The CDR3 sequence is CASSIDTGSPLHF. The CDR3 nucleotides are TGTGCCAGTAGTATAGATACAGGTTCACCCCTCCACTTT. The chain uses TRBV19 and TRBJ1-6; D is perhaps TRBD1 (5 bases). This CDR3 contains 13 residues. CDR1 and CDR2 from the germline V gene are LNHDA and SQIVND (reference sequence). The V end lost 0 bases, the J end lost 9 bases, and 6 bases lay between the germline ends.

CDR3 bases: TGTGCCAGCAGTTCTTCCTCTGAAGCTTTCTTT. This translates into CASSSSSEAFF. The chain is built from TRBV27 and TRBJ1-1; D gene unclear. The V end was cut by 4 bases, the J end by 6 bases, with 6 bases between. Germline-derived CDR1 and CDR2 are MNHEY and SMNVEV (reference sequence). The CDR3 spans 11 residues.

The chain recombines TRBV19 with TRBJ2-7, with D maybe TRBD1 (8 bases). CDR1 and CDR2 from the germline V gene are LNHDA and SQIVND (reference sequence). This CDR3 region has 13 residues. V was clipped by 6 bases and J by 5 bases, with 14 bases between them. This CDR3 reads CASSRGLADEQYF. The CDR3 coding sequence is TGTGCCAGTAGCAGGGGGCTAGCGGACGAGCAGTACTTC.

This clone has more than one count but fewer than ten. The CDR3 DNA reads as TGTGCCAGTAGTCCGCGACAGAGAAACACCATATATTTT. It specifies CASSPRQRNTIYF. The J gene is TRBJ1-3, the V gene TRBV19; a possible D gene is TRBD1 (5 bases). The CDR3 totals 13 residues. Trimming took 5 bases from V and 5 from J, leaving 10 bases between them. Germline CDR1 LNHDA, CDR2 SQIVND (reference sequence).

The gene calls are TRBV7-9 and TRBJ2-3; 14 positions agree with TRBD2. From germline, CDR1 is SEHNR and CDR2 FQNEAQ (reference sequence). CDR3 length equals 18 residues. The trim removed 2 bases at V and 7 bases at J, leaving 11 bases unmatched. The DNA of the CDR3 is TGTGCCAGCAGCTTATTATACTCCGGGACTAGCGGGGGAAATACGCAGTATTTT. Encoded protein: CASSLLYSGTSGGNTQYF.

This chain joins TRBV6-6 and TRBJ1-3; D uncertain. Trimming cost V 4 bases and J 0 bases, with 7 bases left between them. The CDR3 sequence is 14 residues long. CDR1 and CDR2 (germline): MNHNY, SVGAGI (reference sequence). In DNA, the CDR3 is TGTGCCAGCAGTTGGGCAGACTCTGGAAACACCATATATTTT. Translating gives CASSWADSGNTIYF.

V is TRBV15 and J is TRBJ2-3; no clear D. CDR3 length equals 13 residues. With 6 bases removed from V and 5 bases from J, the gap between germline ends came to 12 bases. Per germline, CDR1 LNHNV and CDR2 YYDKDF (reference sequence). The CDR3 sequence is CATSSHSGDTQYF. The DNA for the CDR3 is TGTGCCACCAGTAGCCATTCCGGAGATACGCAGTATTTT.

The chain has TRBV6-1 and TRBJ1-2; D may be TRBD1 (5 bases). Trimming left V 5 bases short and J 5 bases short, with 15 bases between. CDR3 length: 14 amino acids. Looked up from germline, CDR1 is MNHNS and CDR2 is SASEGT. DNA for the CDR3: TGTGCCAGCAGTATTTCCCAGGGTGGGTATGGCTACACCTTC. Its protein product is CASSISQGGYGYTF.

The rearrangement joins TRBV28 to TRBJ1-4; D call uncertain. Germline loops: CDR1 MDHEN, CDR2 SYDVKM. The CDR3 is made up of 16 amino acids. Trimming removed 5 bases from V and 2 bases from J, with 15 bases in between. This CDR3 is CASSPIGGRTNEKLFF. In DNA form, the CDR3 reads TGTGCCAGCAGTCCCATAGGAGGCAGGACTAATGAAAAACTGTTTTTT.

In the case of this clone: One end of the junction fails to match germline, which may point to a read error. The rearrangement uses TRBV6-1 and TRBJ2-2; a possible D gene is TRBD2 (5 bases). The CDR3 contains 17 residues. Germline assignment: CDR1 MNHNS and CDR2 SASEGT. CDR3 DNA sequence: TGTGTCAGCAGTGAAAGGTTGTTTGGCAGAGGGACCGGGGAGCTGTTTTTT. Amino acids: CVSSERLFGRGTGELFF.

Here the CDR3 reads CASSETPGQPNEQFF. Here the CDR3 DNA reads TGTGCCAGCAGTGAGACTCCCGGACAGCCTAATGAGCAGTTCTTC. The chain couples TRBV6-4 to TRBJ2-1; D possibly corresponds to TRBD1 (6 bases). This CDR3 is 15 amino acids long. V gave up 3 bases and J gave up 7 bases, with 16 bases separating them. Per germline, CDR1 MRHNA and CDR2 SNTAGT.

This chain links TRBV7-2 with TRBJ1-1; D is uncertain. The CDR3 is made up of 12 amino acids. Germline V gives CDR1 SGHTA, CDR2 FQGNSA. Trimming took off 2 bases at V and 6 bases at J, with 7 bases between the two ends. The CDR3 nucleotides read TGTGCCAGCAGCTTACCTGGCCCTGAAGCTTTCTTT. This codes for CASSLPGPEAFF.

This chain joins TRBV11-3 and TRBJ2-3; possibly TRBD1 for D (5 bases). The CDR3 spans 15 residues. Germline V CDR1 and CDR2: SGHNT, YENEEA. With 3 bases removed from V and 2 bases from J, the gap between germline ends came to 12 bases. This CDR3 is CASSLQGTYTDTQYF. CDR3 in DNA: TGTGCCAGCAGCTTGCAGGGCACTTACACAGATACGCAGTATTTT.

The chain joins TRBV5-8 to TRBJ2-3, with 8 bases lining up with TRBD1. CDR1 is SGHTS and CDR2 is YDEGEE in the germline V gene. J gave up 11 bases and V 4 bases, and 6 bases lay outside the gene matches. The CDR3 runs to 12 residues. The CDR3, as DNA: TGTGCCAGCAGCACGGACAGGGACAGGCAGTATTTT. The encoded protein is CASSTDRDRQYF.

This clone turned up a few times. This rearrangement joins TRBV19 to TRBJ1-1; D possibly corresponds to TRBD1 (5 bases). Trimming pared 7 bases from V and 5 bases from J, leaving 14 bases between. The CDR3 has 13 residues. Germline lookup yields CDR1 LNHDA and CDR2 SQIVND (reference sequence). CDR3 nucleotides: TGTGCCAGTAAAATGTACAGGTTGACTGAAGCTTTCTTT. Protein sequence: CASKMYRLTEAFF.

The chain has TRBV2 and TRBJ2-3, with 11 bases matching TRBD2. J gave up 6 bases and V 7 bases, and 9 bases lay outside the gene matches. Germline V gene lookup returns CDR1 SNHLY and CDR2 FYNNEI. CDR3 length: 15 residues. CDR3: CASTETSGIGDTQYF. DNA of the CDR3: TGTGCCAGCACCGAGACTAGCGGGATAGGTGATACGCAGTATTTT.

J is TRBJ2-7 and V is TRBV19; 11 positions match TRBD2. Germline CDR1 is LNHDA and CDR2 is SQIVND (reference sequence). V gave up 4 bases and J gave up 5 bases; unmatched junction bases: 4. The CDR3 sequence is 14 residues long. This CDR3 reads CASSTLAGEDEQYF. CDR3 coding DNA: TGTGCCAGTAGTACACTAGCGGGAGAGGACGAGCAGTACTTC.

The chain joins TRBV4-3 to TRBJ1-1; the D is unclear. The V end lost 0 bases, the J end lost 1 base, and 12 bases lay between the germline ends. Germline CDR1 and CDR2: LGHNA and YSLEER. This CDR3 region has 16 residues. This chain's CDR3 is CASSQDPPLGNTEAFF. CDR3 bases: TGCGCCAGCAGCCAAGATCCCCCCCTCGGGAACACTGAAGCTTTCTTT.

The J gene is TRBJ2-6, the V gene TRBV13; 11 bases are shared with TRBD2. The CDR3 covers 19 residues. The germline gives CDR1 PRHDT, CDR2 FYEKMQ (reference sequence). V lost 2 bases and J lost 0; bases outside the gene matches: 6. The CDR3 protein is CASSLPSGGPTSGANVLTF. The CDR3 DNA reads TGTGCCAGCAGCTTACCTAGCGGGGGGCCAACCTCTGGGGCCAACGTCCTGACTTTC.